This T cell receptor beta chain was observed in a study of blood T cells in healthy people across ages. Primed by a sample-barcoded 5' primer and a J-beta primer mix, a second PCR proceeded for about 6 to 12 cycles. TCRdb used MiXCR to reprocess the 5' RACE reads, holding one entry per CDR3 protein. The sample holds around 1.5 million distinct CDR3 sequences, approximately 59% seen once. This CDR3 is built from 17 residues. Trimming removed 1 base at V and 3 bases at J, with 17 bases between. Germline CDR1 reads SEHNR; CDR2 reads FQNEAQ (reference sequence). Note on this clonotype: What it recognizes is unknown.

Study-level findings and limits: Estimates drawn from one million T cells were deemed to understate diversity. With donor CMV status unknown, expanded clonotype changes were possibly confounded. TCR beta diversity was tightly associated with the proportion of naive T cells.

The sequence came from a young man in good health. The gene calls are TRBV7-9 and TRBJ2-3; a weak D match, TRBD2 (5 bases). Sequencing input: blood. CDR3 loop: CASSLGGWGAETDTQYF. The CDR3, as DNA: TGTGCCAGCAGCTTAGGAGGTTGGGGAGCCGAAACAGATACGCAGTATTTT. The full variable domain, rest sourced from reference TRBV7-9 and TRBJ2-3, is DTGVSQNPRHKITKRGQNVTFRCDPISEHNRLYWYRQTLGQGPEFLTYFQNEAQLEKSRLLSDRFSAERPKGSFSTLEIQRTEQGDSAMYLCASSLGGWGAETDTQYFGPGTRLTVL.